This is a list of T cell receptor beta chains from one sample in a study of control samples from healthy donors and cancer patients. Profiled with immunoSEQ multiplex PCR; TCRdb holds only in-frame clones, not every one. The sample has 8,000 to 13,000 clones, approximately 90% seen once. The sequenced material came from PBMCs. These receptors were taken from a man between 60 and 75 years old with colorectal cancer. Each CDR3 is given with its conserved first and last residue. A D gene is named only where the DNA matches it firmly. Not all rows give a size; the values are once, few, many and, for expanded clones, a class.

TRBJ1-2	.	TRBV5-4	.	TGTGCCAGCAGCTCAAGCAGGGGAAGGGGCTATGGCTACACCTTC	CASSSSRGRGYGYTF
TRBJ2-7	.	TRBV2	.	TGTGCCAGCAGTGAATGGTACAGCTCCTACGAGCAGTACTTC	CASSEWYSSYEQYF
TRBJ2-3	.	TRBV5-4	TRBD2	TGTGCCAGCAGCTTCAGACTAGCGGGGATCACAGATACGCAGTATTTT	CASSFRLAGITDTQYF
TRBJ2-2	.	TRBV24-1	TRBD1	TGTGCCACCAGTGACAATCGACAGGGGATGAACACCGGGGAGCTGTTTTTT	CATSDNRQGMNTGELFF
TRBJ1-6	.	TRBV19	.	TGTGCCAGTAGTATTTATCAGGGGCCATTCAATTCACCCCTCCACTTT	CASSIYQGPFNSPLHF
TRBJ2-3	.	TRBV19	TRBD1	TGTGCCAGTAGGAGGACAGGGGCGTACACAGATACGCAGTATTTT	CASRRTGAYTDTQYF
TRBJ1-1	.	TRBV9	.	TGTGCCAGCACCATAACCGGGGAGAACACTGAAGCTTTCTTT	CASTITGENTEAFF
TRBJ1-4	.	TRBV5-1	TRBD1	TGCGCCAGCAGCTTGGGGGACAGGGGTAATGAAAAACTGTTTTTT	CASSLGDRGNEKLFF
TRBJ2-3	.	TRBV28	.	TGTGCCAGCAGCCTCCTTAGGGGGTCCACAGATACGCAGTATTTT	CASSLLRGSTDTQYF
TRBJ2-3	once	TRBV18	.	TGTGCCAGCTCTGGGACCCAGGATACGCAGTATTTT	CASSGTQDTQYF
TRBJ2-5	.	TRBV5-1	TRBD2	TGCGCCAGCAGCTTAGCGGGACTTCAAGAGACCCAGTACTTC	CASSLAGLQETQYF
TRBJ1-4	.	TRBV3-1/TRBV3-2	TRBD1	TGTGCCAGCAGCGCGACGACAGGGGTGGCTAATGAAAAACTGTTTTTT	CASSATTGVANEKLFF
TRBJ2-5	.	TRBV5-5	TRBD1	TGTGCCAGCAGCTTGGGTCGGACAGGGGGCTTAGAGACCCAGTACTTC	CASSLGRTGGLETQYF
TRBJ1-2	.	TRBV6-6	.	TGTGCCAGCAGTTATGACAGTACGGCAGTCTATGGCTACACCTTC	CASSYDSTAVYGYTF
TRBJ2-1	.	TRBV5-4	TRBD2	TGTGCCAGCAGCTTGACTAGCGGTACATACAATGAGCAGTTCTTC	CASSLTSGTYNEQFF
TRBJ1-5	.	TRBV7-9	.	TGTGCCAGCAGCGCAATTAATCAGCCCCAGCATTTT	CASSAINQPQHF
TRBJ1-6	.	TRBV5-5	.	TGTGCCAGCTCCAGGGACGGCAGCTCCTATAATTCACCCCTCCACTTT	CASSRDGSSYNSPLHF
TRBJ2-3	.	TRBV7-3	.	TGTGCCAGCAGTCCCTGGGGCGGGGCATCTACGCAGTATTTT	CASSPWGGASTQYF
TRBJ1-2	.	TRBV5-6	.	TGTGCCAGCAGCTTGGGTCGACTACCATCGGTTGGCTACACCTTC	CASSLGRLPSVGYTF
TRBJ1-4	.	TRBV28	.	TGTGCCAGCAGGCCGGGGGGGTTTAATGAAAAACTGTTTTTT	CASRPGGFNEKLFF
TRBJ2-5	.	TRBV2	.	TGTGCCAGCAGTTGGGACGGTCGAGAGACCCAGTACTTC	CASSWDGRETQYF
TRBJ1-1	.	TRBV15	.	TGTGCCACCAGCAGAGATTTTAGGGTGGCTTTCTTT	CATSRDFRVAFF
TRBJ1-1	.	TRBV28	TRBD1	TGTGCCAGCAGTTCTCCAGGGGGAAACACTGAAGCTTTCTTT	CASSSPGGNTEAFF
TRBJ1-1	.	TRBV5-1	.	TGCGCCAGCAGCCCAAACGGGATAACAACTGAAGCTTTCTTT	CASSPNGITTEAFF
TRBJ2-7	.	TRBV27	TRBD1	TGTGCCAGCAGTTCACCGGGACAGGGGATATACGAGCAGTACTTC	CASSSPGQGIYEQYF
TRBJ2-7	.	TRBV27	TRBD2	TGTGCCAGCAGTTTTAGCGGGGGCCTCTCCTACGAGCAGTACTTC	CASSFSGGLSYEQYF
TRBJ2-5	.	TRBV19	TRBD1	TGTGCCAGTAGTGAAAGACAGGGCTACCAAGAGACCCAGTACTTC	CASSERQGYQETQYF
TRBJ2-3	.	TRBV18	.	TGTGCCAGCTCACCAAAGGGCCTTAGCACAGATACGCAGTATTTT	CASSPKGLSTDTQYF
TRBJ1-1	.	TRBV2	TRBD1	TGTGCCAGCAAAAATACAGGGGACACTGAAGCTTTCTTT	CASKNTGDTEAFF
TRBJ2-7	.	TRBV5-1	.	TGCGCCAGCAGCTTGGCACCTAGGAGCTCCTACGAGCAGTACTTC	CASSLAPRSSYEQYF
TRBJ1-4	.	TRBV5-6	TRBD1	TGTGCCAGCAGCCACCTCCAGGGGGGATTGACTAATGAAAAACTGTTTTTT	CASSHLQGGLTNEKLFF
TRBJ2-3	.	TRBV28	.	TGCGTGGTAGGGGGTGCAGATACGCAGTATTTT	CVVGGADTQYF
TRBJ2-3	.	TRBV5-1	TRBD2	TGCGCCAGCAGTCCTAGCGGGGGGGCCAGCGATACGCAGTATTTT	CASSPSGGASDTQYF
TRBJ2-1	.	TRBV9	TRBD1	TGTGCCAGCAGCAGAACAGGGGGGAATGAGCAGTTCTTC	CASSRTGGNEQFF
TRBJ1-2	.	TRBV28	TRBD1	TGTGCCAGCAGACGACAGGGAGCCTTCTATGGCTACACCTTC	CASRRQGAFYGYTF
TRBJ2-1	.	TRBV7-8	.	TGTGCCAGCAGCTTAGAAAGGAGCTCCTACAATGAGCAGTTCTTC	CASSLERSSYNEQFF
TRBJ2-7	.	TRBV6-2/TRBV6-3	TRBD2	TGTGCCAGCAGTTACTCCCTAGCGGGGGGACTCTACGAGCAGTACTTC	CASSYSLAGGLYEQYF
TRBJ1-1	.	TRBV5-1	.	TGCGCCAGCAGCTTTTCCCAGAACACTGAAGCTTTCTTT	CASSFSQNTEAFF